This T cell receptor beta chain was identified in a study of stem cell transplantation in POMP-related autoinflammatory disease. Background on the study: Defective thymoproteasomes were hypothesized to impair CD8+ T-cell positive selection. CD8+ T cells were low and CD4+ cells naive-skewed before transplant. After transplant, neutrophils and platelets showed 100% graft donor chimerism through one year.

Measured with immunoSEQ multiplex PCR; TCRdb has only the in-frame clones, and not every one. This table holds tens of thousands of clones, approximately 90% found once. The CDR3 extends over 16 amino acids. The V end lost 1 base, the J end lost 1 base, and 11 bases lay between the germline ends. CDR1 MGHRA and CDR2 YSYEKL come from the germline V gene. This TCR was sampled from a human patient with POMP-related autoinflammation and immune dysregulation (PRAID). Some T cells may be graft donor cells. The sequencing used CD4+ T cells from PBMCs, collected after stem cell transplantation. This chain uses TRBV4-1 with TRBJ2-4; no clear D gene. CDR3 protein: CASSQGSAHAKNIQYF. The CDR3 nucleotides read TGCGCCAGCAGCCAAGGGTCGGCCCACGCCAAAAACATTCAGTACTTC.